This TCR beta chain was sequenced for a study of blood T cells in healthy people across ages. Total RNA amounts of at least 6 micrograms were extracted per sample. Sample-barcoded 5' priming and a J-beta primer mix drove a second PCR of about 6 to 12 cycles. Every sample produced at least 2.5 million CDR3-containing paired-end reads. TCRdb processed the 5' RACE reads anew with MiXCR; each CDR3 protein has one entry. Of 750,000 to 950,000 distinct CDR3 sequences in the sample, 25% to 30% were seen once. Germline CDR1 reads SQVTM; CDR2 reads ANQGSEA. The CDR3 totals 15 residues. Trimming took 3 bases from V and 1 from J; bases not matched to a gene: 9. This clonotype appeared a few times. Another study also made use of these data, one on T cells of mothers and their children. That study adds: A few healthy Caucasian mothers and their six children donated.

The sequenced material came from blood. The sequence derives from a woman in her 40s in good health. The chain is built from TRBV29-1 and TRBJ2-7; TRBD2 matches 7 bases. The CDR3: CSVEGGNKGSYEQYF. CDR3 coding DNA: TGCAGCGTTGAGGGGGGGAACAAGGGATCCTACGAGCAGTACTTC.